A single sample gave rise to the 5 T cell receptor beta chains below, sequenced in a study of Graves' ophthalmopathy and Graves' hyperthyroidism. Amplification of the TCR beta CDR3 regions used RNA transcripts (as template). Second-round multiplex PCR came after first-round RT-PCR with HTBI primers. Each CDR3 protein is one row after TCRdb ran MiXCR on the multiplex PCR reads. The table lists about half a million distinct CDR3 sequences, approximately 15% of them singletons. The sequenced sample consisted of blood. These receptors all come from a woman aged 25 to 39 with Graves' ophthalmopathy.

There are many counts of this clonotype. This chain joins TRBV4-1 and TRBJ2-5, with 7 bases aligning to TRBD2. V shed 4 bases and J 2 bases; nucleotides not matched to a gene: 10. Germline V gives CDR1 MGHRA, CDR2 YSYEKL. The CDR3 sequence is 16 residues long. Here the CDR3 DNA reads TGCGCCAGCAGCCGCCCTAGCGGAGGGGAACAAGAGACCCAGTACTTC. This codes for CASSRPSGGEQETQYF.

Ten or more counts support this clonotype. V gene TRBV19 combines with J gene TRBJ1-1; D call uncertain. CDR3 size: 14 residues. Germline V gene sequence: CDR1 LNHDA, CDR2 SQIVND (reference sequence). Trimming removed 2 bases from V and 5 bases from J, with 12 bases in between. The CDR3 loop is CASSIIAGGTEAFF. CDR3 bases: TGTGCCAGTAGTATAATCGCAGGAGGGACTGAAGCTTTCTTT.

Ten or more counts support this clonotype. The chain uses TRBV28 and TRBJ1-2; D gene ambiguous. The length of the CDR3 is 17 residues. Trimming shortened V by 8 bases and J by 0 bases, and 22 bases separated the two germline ends. Germline V gives CDR1 MDHEN, CDR2 SYDVKM. The CDR3 spells CASPFPLRTDANYGYTF. The CDR3 coding sequence is TGTGCCAGCCCTTTCCCCCTCCGGACGGACGCTAACTATGGCTACACCTTC.

Of note for this clonotype: One base away lies a much larger clone, so this may be a sequencing read error. The chain carries TRBV10-2 and TRBJ2-5; 9 bases match TRBD1. The V gene end was trimmed by 10 bases and the J gene end by 3 bases; junction bases not matched to a gene: 12. Germline lookup yields CDR1 WSHSY and CDR2 SAAADI. The CDR3 runs 15 residues. This CDR3 reads CAISLIRTGEETQYF. CDR3 DNA sequence: TGCGCCATCAGCCTCATAAGGACAGGGGAAGAGACCCAGTACTTC.

A remark on this clonotype: This may be a read error, as it is one base from a much larger clone. V gene TRBV13 combines with J gene TRBJ1-6; D is perhaps TRBD1 (6 bases). Germline V CDR1 and CDR2: PRHDT, FYEKMQ (reference sequence). The CDR3 runs 16 residues. DNA for the CDR3: TGTGCCAGCAGCCCCTCGGGACACCAACTTGGATCACCCGTCCACTTT. Translating gives CASSPSGHQLGSPVHF.